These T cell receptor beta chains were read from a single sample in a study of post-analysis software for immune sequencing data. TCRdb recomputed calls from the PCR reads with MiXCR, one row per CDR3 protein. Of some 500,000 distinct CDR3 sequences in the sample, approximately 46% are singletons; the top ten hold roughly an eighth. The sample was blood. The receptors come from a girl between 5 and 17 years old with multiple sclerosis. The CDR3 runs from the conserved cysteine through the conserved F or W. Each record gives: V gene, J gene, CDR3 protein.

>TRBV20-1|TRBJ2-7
CSASRLARYEQYF
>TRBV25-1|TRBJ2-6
CASNTGAGANVLTF
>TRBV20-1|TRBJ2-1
CSAQPSGRGNEQFF
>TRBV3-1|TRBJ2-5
CASSQDKDRLQYF
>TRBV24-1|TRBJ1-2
CATSDIVRVAGYTF
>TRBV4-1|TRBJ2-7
CASSQFDTSYEQYF
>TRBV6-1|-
CASSEAPSPPHEQYF
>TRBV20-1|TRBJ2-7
CSAAGTTISSYEQYF
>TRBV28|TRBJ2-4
CASSPDRLIIQYF
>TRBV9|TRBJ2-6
CASSYDRAGANVLTF
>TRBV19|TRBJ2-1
CASNDLNGNEQFF
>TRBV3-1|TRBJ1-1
CASRAGTTNTEAFF
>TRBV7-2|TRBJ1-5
CASSLGAGPQPQHF